This T cell receptor (beta chain) was profiled in a study of cytomegalovirus exposure and HLA in healthy donors. Study-level results: Upon later analysis, TCR association rates were observed to vary by HLA locus, being highest for DRB1 and lowest for HLA-C. In vitro work confirmed that a few CMV-associated chains recognize CMV antigens. The productive fraction for most TCR beta V segments was about 87% or about 30% in an earlier analysis.

Only a few counts were recorded for this clone. The antigen remains undetermined. The PCR had 60 Vbeta and 13 Jbeta primers. Repertoires were generated with immunoSEQ multiplex PCR, while TCRdb's copy carries only in-frame clones and drops some. The sample records fewer than 200,000 clones, about 65% being singletons. J gave up 1 base and V 5 bases, and 12 bases lay outside the gene matches. Germline lookup yields CDR1 SEHNR and CDR2 FQNEAQ (reference sequence). This CDR3 has 18 amino acids. The rearrangement uses TRBV7-9 and TRBJ2-2; 8 nucleotides line up with TRBD1. Sample: PBMCs. The sequence derives from a girl under 18 in good health and CMV-seronegative. Here the CDR3 DNA reads TGTGCCAGCAGCCAACTCACCGCTGGGACAGGGAACACCGGGGAGCTGTTTTTT. It translates to CASSQLTAGTGNTGELFF.